The 31 T cell receptor beta chains presented below share a single source sample, sequenced in a study of tumor-infiltrating lymphocytes in primary liver carcinoma. Extraction of RNA together with DNA used about 18-31 mg of unsorted bulk tissue. From approximately 0.5 ug of total RNA, TCR beta-specific cDNA was reverse-transcribed using a constant-region primer. Slightly modified ARM-PCR, run as three nested multiplex PCR rounds, produced the TCR beta libraries. The first two PCR rounds used TRBV1-TRBV30 forward primers with a C-beta reverse primer, 10 to 11 cycles each. TCRdb independently ran MiXCR on the multiplex PCR reads; one entry per CDR3 protein. Found here are over 100,000 distinct CDR3 sequences, around two thirds of them singletons; the top ten hold 8.1%. Sequencing was carried out using tumor-adjacent normal liver tissue. These TCRs come from a woman in her sixties with primary liver carcinoma and hepatitis B virus infection.

This clonotype was detected ten times or more. The chain couples TRBV6-6 to TRBJ2-7; 9 nucleotides agree with TRBD2. The CDR3 sequence is 15 residues long. V dropped 0 bases and J dropped 4; count of bases not matched to a gene: 4. Looked up from germline, CDR1 is MNHNY and CDR2 is SVGAGI (reference sequence). The CDR3 DNA sequence: TGTGCCAGCAGTTACTCGGCTAGCGGGACTTACGAGCAGTACTTC. Its translation is CASSYSASGTYEQYF.

Comment on this clonotype: Being one base from a much bigger clone, this may be a read error. The J gene is TRBJ2-1, the V gene TRBV5-1; 13 nucleotides line up with TRBD2. V shed 6 bases, J shed 12 bases, and the junction held 15 bases outside the gene matches. From germline, CDR1 is SGHRS and CDR2 YFSETQ. The CDR3 extends over 16 amino acids. The CDR3 protein is CASNKKTSGRAGWQFF. The CDR3 coding sequence is TGCGCCAGCAACAAAAAAACTAGCGGGAGGGCCGGGTGGCAGTTCTTC.

This rearrangement joins TRBV9 to TRBJ1-2, with D unclear. V lost 0 bases to trimming and J lost 8 bases, with 20 bases between them. Germline V gives CDR1 SGDLS, CDR2 YYNGEE. The CDR3 is made up of 16 amino acids. The CDR3 region is CASSVAGRLTTDGYTF. The CDR3 region has the DNA TGTGCCAGCAGCGTAGCGGGAAGATTAACGACCGACGGCTACACCTTC. The whole variable domain, filled in from reference TRBV9 and TRBJ1-2, reads DSGVTQTPKHLITATGQRVTLRCSPRSGDLSVYWYQQSLDQGLQFLIQYYNGEERAKGNILERFSAQQFPDLHSELNLSSLELGDSALYFCASSVAGRLTTDGYTFGSGTRLTVV.

Regarding this clonotype: This may be a read error, as it is one base from a much larger clone. This CDR3 is CASSPLASMDYGYTF. CDR3 coding DNA: TGTGCCAGCAGCCCATTGGCGAGTATGGACTATGGCTACACCTTC. V and J are TRBV28 and TRBJ1-2; D gene ambiguous. The germline V gene encodes CDR1 MDHEN and CDR2 SYDVKM. There are 15 residues in the CDR3. V lost 6 bases and J 3 bases, leaving 17 bases between the germline ends.

This clonotype has a count of ten or more. V and J are TRBV30 and TRBJ2-1, with 12 bases aligning to TRBD2. This CDR3 has 17 residues. The J segment lost 0 bases and the V segment lost 5 bases, leaving 8 bases of the junction unmatched. CDR1 and CDR2 (germline): GTSNPN, SVGIG (reference sequence). The CDR3 bases are TGTGCCTGGGCCCCCGGACTAGCGGGGAACTCCTACAATGAGCAGTTCTTC. Translated: CAWAPGLAGNSYNEQFF.

The genes are TRBV29-1 and TRBJ2-7, with a tentative D call TRBD1 (6 bases). The germline V gene has CDR1 SQVTM and CDR2 ANQGSEA. V gave up 8 bases and J gave up 7 bases, with 21 bases separating them. There are 13 residues in the CDR3. DNA of the CDR3: TGCAGCACAGGCAACCCCGAAACAGGGGAGCAGTACTTC. Translated, it gives CSTGNPETGEQYF.

As for this clonotype: Relative to the germline gene, one junction end is altered; a read error may explain this. V usage is TRBV10-1 and J usage is TRBJ1-1; the D gene is possibly TRBD1 (6 bases). The CDR3 sequence is 16 residues long. Germline-derived CDR1 and CDR2 are WNHNN and SYGVQD (reference sequence). CDR3 bases: TGCACCAGCAGTTATGGGGGGCGGGGGATGAACACTGAAGCTTTCTTT. Its protein product is CTSSYGGRGMNTEAFF.

As regards this clonotype: This may come from a read error, since a much larger clone is one base off. This chain joins TRBV28 and TRBJ1-1; TRBD1 is a possible D gene (5 bases). The length of the CDR3 is 16 residues. With 6 bases removed from V and 4 bases from J, the gap between germline ends came to 21 bases. CDR1 is MDHEN and CDR2 is SYDVKM in the germline V gene. The CDR3 sequence: CASSLLTGIGATEAFF. DNA for the CDR3: TGTGCCAGCAGCTTACTAACCGGGATAGGGGCCACTGAAGCTTTCTTT.

Points on this clonotype: One junction end does not reproduce the germline sequence, and a read error may be involved. This chain uses TRBV29-1 with TRBJ2-2; D gene unclear. CDR1 is SQVTM, CDR2 ANQGSEA, per germline. The CDR3 has 12 amino acids. CDR3 protein: CSLEWDTGELFF. As DNA, the CDR3 is TGCAGCCTTGAGTGGGACACCGGGGAGCTGTTTTTT.

About this clonotype: Without the conserved terminal phenylalanine or tryptophan, this CDR3 likely stems from a read error. The V and J genes are TRBV2 and TRBJ1-2; 8 bases map to TRBD1. Germline assignment: CDR1 SNHLY and CDR2 FYNNEI. Trimming removed 4 bases from V and 4 bases from J; junction bases left unmatched: 2. The CDR3 has 13 amino acids. Here the CDR3 reads CASSAGTGYGYTL. The CDR3 nucleotides read TGTGCCAGCAGTGCCGGGACAGGCTATGGCTACACCTTA.

This clonotype turned up a few times. Possible read error: a much larger clone is one base away. This chain joins TRBV6-5 and TRBJ1-6, with D perhaps TRBD1 (6 bases). Germline V gene lookup returns CDR1 MNHEY and CDR2 SVGAGI. This CDR3 is built from 13 residues. The CDR3 DNA follows: TGTGCCAGCAATTACGACAGGATTTCACCCCTCCACTTT. As protein: CASNYDRISPLHF.

The V call is TRBV5-1, the J call TRBJ1-4, with D perhaps TRBD1 (5 bases). The CDR3 is 14 amino acids. CDR1 and CDR2 from the germline V gene are SGHRS and YFSETQ. V was pared by 0 bases and J by 2 bases, with 5 bases between. CDR3 sequence (DNA): TGCGCCAGCAGCTTGGAGGGGACTAATGAAAAACTGTTTTTT. Protein: CASSLEGTNEKLFF.

As regards this clonotype: The germline gene is not matched at one end of the junction; a read error may be the cause. The chain recombines TRBV5-1 with TRBJ2-7, with TRBD1 identical over 7 bases. This CDR3 is built from 12 residues. Germline V gives CDR1 SGHRS, CDR2 YFSETQ. The CDR3 is CASGLHRGEQYF. DNA for the CDR3: TGCGCCAGCGGCTTGCACAGGGGCGAACAGTACTTC. Combining the CDR3 with reference TRBV5-1 and TRBJ2-7 gives the whole variable domain KAGVTQTPRYLIKTRGQQVTLSCSPISGHRSVSWYQQTPGQGLQFLFEYFSETQRNKGNFPGRFSGRQFSNSRSEMNVSTLELGDSALYLCASGLHRGEQYFGPGTRLTVT.

On this clonotype: At one end the junction does not follow the germline gene, possibly because of a read error. The J gene is TRBJ2-7, the V gene TRBV5-6, with D perhaps TRBD2 (5 bases). CDR3 length: 17 residues. Germline-derived CDR1 and CDR2 are SGHDT and YYEEEE. CDR3 sequence (DNA): TGTGCAAGCAGCCGGCCCTTTTCCGGGGAGCCCTCCTACGAGCAGCACTTC. This sequence encodes CASSRPFSGEPSYEQHF.

This clonotype came up a few times. This clone may be a read error of a much larger clone one base away. The chain carries TRBV6-6 and TRBJ2-3, with 8 nucleotides matching TRBD2. V lost 6 bases to trimming and J lost 3 bases; unmatched junction nucleotides: 8. The germline V gene has CDR1 MNHNY and CDR2 SVGAGI (reference sequence). CDR3 length equals 15 residues. CDR3 amino acids: CASRHKAGATDTQYF. The CDR3 DNA sequence: TGTGCCAGCAGACACAAAGCGGGAGCGACAGATACGCAGTATTTT.

Remarks on this clonotype: A read error may produce the germline difference seen at one junction end. CDR3 loop: CASSLAGGANTGELFF. CDR3 coding DNA: TGTGCCAGCAGTTTAGCGGGCGGGGCAAACACGGGGGAGCTGTTTTTT. The chain has TRBV12-3 or TRBV12-4 and TRBJ2-2; possibly TRBD2 for D (6 bases). The CDR3 length is 16 residues.

The chain couples TRBV10-3 to TRBJ2-3; D might be TRBD1 (5 bases). The CDR3 contains 15 residues. Germline CDR1 and CDR2: ENHRY and SYGVKD. Between the trimmed V and J ends, which lost 5 bases and 0 bases, there was a span of 12 bases. CDR3 loop: CAISQRGGSTDTQYF. CDR3 bases: TGTGCCATCAGTCAAAGGGGCGGTAGCACAGATACGCAGTATTTT.

On this clonotype: The CDR3 carries no conserved terminal phenylalanine or tryptophan, so it likely arises from a read error. No DNA is shown, since the ends of the CDR3 on it are uncertain; the CDR3 is the one TCRdb lists. V gene TRBV28 combines with J gene TRBJ2-7. The CDR3 length is 14 residues, termini included. Germline CDR1 is MDHEN and CDR2 is SYDVKM. CDR3 region: CASSQSGSPYELYL.

The chain couples TRBV5-8 to TRBJ2-1, with a tentative D call TRBD2 (6 bases). This CDR3 contains 15 residues. The V and J ends lost 3 bases and 5 bases respectively, with 15 bases between them. CDR1 is SGHTS, CDR2 YDEGEE, per germline. In nucleotides, the CDR3 is TGTGCCAGCAGCTCCGTGACTAGAGGTGACAATGAGCAGTTCTTC. This encodes CASSSVTRGDNEQFF.

This clonotype was counted many times. The chain employs TRBV7-9 and TRBJ2-2; D remains unclear. The CDR3 is 13 amino acids. Trimming took off 2 bases at V and 4 bases at J, with 5 bases between the two ends. In germline, CDR1 is SEHNR, CDR2 FQNEAQ (reference sequence). CDR3: CASSLHGTGELFF. Here the CDR3 DNA reads TGTGCCAGCAGCTTACATGGCACCGGGGAGCTGTTTTTT. Based on the CDR3 plus reference TRBV7-9 and TRBJ2-2, the full variable domain is DTGVSQNPRHKITKRGQNVTFRCDPISEHNRLYWYRQTLGQGPEFLTYFQNEAQLEKSRLLSDRFSAERPKGSFSTLEIQRTEQGDSAMYLCASSLHGTGELFFGEGSRLTVL.

On this clonotype itself: Relative to the germline gene, one junction end is altered; a read error may explain this. V usage is TRBV6-1 and J usage is TRBJ2-2; TRBD1 or TRBD2 may be the D gene (6 bases each). The length of the CDR3 is 14 residues. The germline V gene encodes CDR1 MNHNS and CDR2 SASEGT. In nucleotides, the CDR3 is TGTGTCAGCACTGAACTGTTCTTGAGGGGGGAGCTGTTTTTC. Protein: CVSTELFLRGELFF.

Many counts were recorded for this clonotype. The rearrangement links TRBV29-1 to TRBJ1-3; 9 bases align to TRBD1. CDR3 length equals 14 residues. CDR1 is SQVTM, CDR2 ANQGSEA, per germline. V shed 6 bases, J shed 4 bases, and the junction held 7 bases outside the gene matches. The CDR3 here is CSVSRDRVGNTIYF. In nucleotides, the CDR3 is TGCAGCGTCTCCCGGGACAGGGTCGGAAACACCATATATTTT.

A word on this clonotype: Its ends do not fully match the called genes, so a read error is possible. This sequence joins TRBV12-5 and TRBJ2-1; D uncertain. CDR3 length equals 13 residues. Germline V gene data show CDR1 as LGHNT and CDR2 as FRNRAP. The CDR3, as DNA: TGTGCTAGTGGCCTCAAGCTAAATGGTGAGCAGCCCTTC. It yields the protein CASGLKLNGEQPF.

Notes on this clonotype: Likely a read error: the CDR3 ends without its conserved phenylalanine or tryptophan. V is TRBV11-2 and J is TRBJ2-5, with a weak D call TRBD1 (5 bases). CDR3 length: 13 amino acids. Germline CDR1 is SGHAT and CDR2 is FQNNGV. The CDR3 sequence: CACSLGVGQTQYL. CDR3 nucleotide sequence: TGTGCCTGCAGTTTAGGGGTGGGCCAGACCCAGTACTTA.

Turning to this clonotype: The CDR3 does not end in the conserved phenylalanine or tryptophan, so this is likely a read error. V gene TRBV4-2 combines with J gene TRBJ2-7; TRBD2 is a possible D gene (5 bases). CDR3 length: 15 amino acids. The germline gives CDR1 LGHNA, CDR2 YNFKEQ. Trimming cost V 0 bases and J 7 bases, with 16 bases left between them. The CDR3: CASSQEARGSWEQYL. The DNA for the CDR3 is TGTGCCAGCAGCCAAGAGGCTAGAGGGAGTTGGGAGCAGTACCTC.

Turning to this clonotype: Since no conserved phenylalanine or tryptophan closes the CDR3, a read error is the likely cause. The genes are TRBV11-2 and TRBJ1-5; D not resolved. The CDR3 runs to 15 residues. Germline assignment: CDR1 SGHAT and CDR2 FQNNGV. The CDR3 reads CARSSHGREDQPQHV. Written as DNA, the CDR3 is TGTGCCAGGAGCTCGCACGGGAGAGAGGATCAGCCCCAGCATGTT.

For this clonotype: A much larger clonotype is one base distant, so this may be a read error. Since the CDR3 does not end with the conserved phenylalanine or tryptophan, this likely comes from a read error. This chain joins TRBV30 and TRBJ2-6; D is unresolved. The CDR3 totals 14 residues. V dropped 4 bases and J dropped 1 base, with 8 bases sitting between them. CDR1 and CDR2 (germline): GTSNPN, SVGIG (reference sequence). The CDR3 DNA sequence: TGTGCCTGGAAACATTGGTCTGGGGCCAACGTCCTGACTCTC. Its translation: CAWKHWSGANVLTL.

The chain recombines TRBV11-2 with TRBJ2-7; D is unclear. This CDR3 is built from 12 residues. Trimming stripped 7 bases from V and 6 bases from J, with 13 bases between. Germline V gives CDR1 SGHAT, CDR2 FQNNGV. CDR3 sequence: CASNRETCEQYF. The CDR3 region has the DNA TGTGCCAGCAACCGCGAAACCTGCGAGCAGTACTTC.

The sample holds a few counts of this clonotype. The gene calls are TRBV11-3 and TRBJ2-3; 8 nucleotides agree with TRBD2. Germline values: CDR1 SGHNT, CDR2 YENEEA. V lost 1 base, J lost 1 base, and 13 bases stayed unmatched. The CDR3 spans 19 residues. The CDR3: CASSLGFGAGAGGTDTQYF. The CDR3 bases are TGTGCCAGCAGCTTAGGTTTTGGAGCGGGAGCAGGAGGCACAGATACGCAGTATTTT. The full variable domain, rest sourced from reference TRBV11-3 and TRBJ2-3, is EAGVVQSPRYKIIEKKQPVAFWCNPISGHNTLYWYLQNLGQGPELLIRYENEEAVDDSQLPKDRFSAERLKGVDSTLKIQPAELGDSAVYLCASSLGFGAGAGGTDTQYFGPGTRLTVL.

This clonotype has at least ten counts. CDR3 amino acids: CSVRDGTSGAYNEQFF. In nucleotides, the CDR3 is TGCAGCGTGCGCGATGGGACTAGCGGGGCCTACAATGAGCAGTTCTTC. The chain uses TRBV29-1 and TRBJ2-1; 13 nucleotides align to TRBD2. CDR1 and CDR2 from the germline V gene are SQVTM and ANQGSEA. The CDR3 is made up of 16 amino acids. The V and J ends lost 6 bases and 2 bases, in that order; junction bases with no gene match: 7.

Concerning this clonotype: The junction differs from germline at one of its ends, possibly a read error. This chain links TRBV11-2 with TRBJ2-4; a weak D match, TRBD1 (6 bases). Germline assignment: CDR1 SGHAT and CDR2 FQNNGV. The CDR3 has 15 amino acids. The CDR3 DNA reads as TGTGTCAGCATCTTAGTAGGGGGTAGAGGCAACATTCAGTACTTC. Protein product: CVSILVGGRGNIQYF.